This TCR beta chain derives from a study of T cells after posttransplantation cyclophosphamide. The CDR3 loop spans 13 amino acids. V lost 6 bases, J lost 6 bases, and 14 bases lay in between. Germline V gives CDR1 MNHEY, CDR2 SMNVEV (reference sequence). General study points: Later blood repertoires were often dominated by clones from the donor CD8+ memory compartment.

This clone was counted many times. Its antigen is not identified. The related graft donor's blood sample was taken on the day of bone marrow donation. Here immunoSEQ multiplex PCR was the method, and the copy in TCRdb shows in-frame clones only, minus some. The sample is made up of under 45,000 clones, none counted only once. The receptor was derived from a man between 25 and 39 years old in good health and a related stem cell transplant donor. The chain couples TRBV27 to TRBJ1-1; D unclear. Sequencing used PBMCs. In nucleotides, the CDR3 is TGTGCCAGCAGGGTAACAAGAACCGCTGAAGCTTTCTTT. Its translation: CASRVTRTAEAFF.